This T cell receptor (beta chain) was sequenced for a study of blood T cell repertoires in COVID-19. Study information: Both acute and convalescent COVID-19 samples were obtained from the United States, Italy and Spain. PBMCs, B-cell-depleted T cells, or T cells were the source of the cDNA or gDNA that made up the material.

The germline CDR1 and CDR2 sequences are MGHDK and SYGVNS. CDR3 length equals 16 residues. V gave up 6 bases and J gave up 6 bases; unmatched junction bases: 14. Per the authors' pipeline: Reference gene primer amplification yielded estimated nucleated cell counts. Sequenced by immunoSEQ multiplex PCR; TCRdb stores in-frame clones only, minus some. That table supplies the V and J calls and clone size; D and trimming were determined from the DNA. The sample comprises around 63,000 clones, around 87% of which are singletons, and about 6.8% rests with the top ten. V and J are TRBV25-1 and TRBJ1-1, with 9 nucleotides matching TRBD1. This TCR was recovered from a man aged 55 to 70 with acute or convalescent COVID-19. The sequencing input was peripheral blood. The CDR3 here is CASRKQGAGVGAEAFF. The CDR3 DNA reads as TGTGCCAGCAGAAAACAGGGGGCTGGGGTGGGCGCTGAAGCTTTCTTT.